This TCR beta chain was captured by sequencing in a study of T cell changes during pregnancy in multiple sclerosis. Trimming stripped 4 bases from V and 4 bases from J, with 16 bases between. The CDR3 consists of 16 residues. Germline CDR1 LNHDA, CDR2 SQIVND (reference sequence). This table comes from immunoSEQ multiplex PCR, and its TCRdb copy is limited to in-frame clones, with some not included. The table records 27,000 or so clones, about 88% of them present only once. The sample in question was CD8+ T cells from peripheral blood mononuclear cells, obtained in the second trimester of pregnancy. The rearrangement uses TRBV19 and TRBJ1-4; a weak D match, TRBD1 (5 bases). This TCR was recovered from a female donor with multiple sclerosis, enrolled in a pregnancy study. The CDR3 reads CASSTYQGVGNEKLFF. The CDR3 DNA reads TGTGCCAGTAGTACCTATCAGGGTGTCGGTAATGAAAAACTGTTTTTT.